The T cell receptor (beta chain) under discussion was sequenced for a study of shared clonotypes between healthy human individuals. Study as a whole: Donors were a couple of women and a few men aged 18 to 49.

How the authors handled the data: Filtering differed, since immunoSEQ gave only junction sequences and no quality scores. Generated by immunoSEQ multiplex PCR, the TCRdb table keeps only in-frame clones and is missing some. V and J calls and clone size are as listed in that table; D and trimming were resolved from the DNA. The data contain roughly 1.5 million clones, around 98% of them singletons. Remarks on this clone: What it binds is not known. This sample also contains other DNA sequences that code for the same CDR3.

Study-wide results and caveats: It was anticipated that sequencing depth would influence how many clonotypes donors shared. Represented diversity, genetic and exposure-history alike, was limited by few donors.

CDR1 SGDLS and CDR2 YYNGEE come from the germline V gene. The CDR3 has 14 residues. The junction had 4 bases not matched to a gene; V was cut back by 2 bases and J by 7 bases. This TCR was recovered from a man aged 25-40 years in good health. The material sequenced was naive CD4+ T cells sorted from blood. Subset defined: CD45RA+ positively selected. The rearrangement links TRBV9 to TRBJ2-1, with TRBD2 identical over 9 bases. CDR3 coding DNA: TGTGCCAGCAGCGTCGGAGCGGGAGGTAATGAGCAGTTCTTC. Residues: CASSVGAGGNEQFF.